This TCR beta chain comes out of a study of tumor and adjacent non-tumor tissue in lung cancer. This sample's RNA came from whole unsorted tissue. Germline V CDR1 and CDR2: SGHAT, FQNNGV. The CDR3 extends over 11 amino acids. General study results and limits: Tumor repertoires had a smaller top 100 clone share than normal lung.

This clonotype has just one count. Antigen unknown. A modified ARM-PCR protocol with three rounds of nested PCR amplified TCRbeta. TCRdb reprocessed the multiplex PCR reads with MiXCR, giving one entry per CDR3 protein. The sample contains about 80,000 distinct CDR3 sequences, 72% of which appear only once. The TCR was taken from a woman in her forties with non-small cell lung cancer. The V call is TRBV11-2, the J call TRBJ2-3; D gene ambiguous. Source material: lung tumor tissue. The CDR3 loop is CTNSLSDWQYF. The CDR3 nucleotides read TGTACTAACAGCTTATCTGACTGGCAGTATTTT.